This TCR beta chain was sequenced during a study of blood T cell repertoires in COVID-19. CDR1 is SNHLY, CDR2 FYNNEI, per germline. The CDR3 loop spans 15 amino acids. With V trimmed by 7 bases and J by 5 bases, 6 bases remained unmatched. Seattle researchers signed up patients amid active infection and tracked them longitudinally. Measured with immunoSEQ multiplex PCR; TCRdb has only the in-frame clones, and not every one. The sample contains roughly 250,000 clones, roughly 84% of which appear only once. This receptor was obtained from a human donor with COVID-19, enrolled during active disease. The donor label of this sample is uncertain. Specimen: peripheral blood. This chain links TRBV2 with TRBJ2-2, with 11 bases identical to TRBD2. This chain's CDR3 is CASNLLAGETGELFF. Written as DNA, the CDR3 is TGTGCCAGCAACCTACTAGCGGGAGAGACCGGGGAGCTGTTTTTT. The full variable domain, with the rest looked up from reference TRBV2 and TRBJ2-2, is EPEVTQTPSHQVTQMGQEVILRCVPISNHLYFYWYRQILGQKVEFLVSFYNNEISEKSEIFDDQFSVERPDGSNFTLKIRSTKLEDSAMYFCASNLLAGETGELFFGEGSRLTVL.